The 11 T cell receptor beta chains reported below all come from one sample, sequenced in a study of post-analysis software for immune sequencing data. General study results and limits: A handful of TRBV segments were significantly more frequent in patients than in controls. TRBV5-6, TRBV5-1 and TRBV20-1 were among these segments.

The antigens these receptors bind are not known. TCR beta cDNA libraries had unique molecular identifiers. TCRdb used MiXCR to reprocess the PCR reads, holding one entry per CDR3 protein. The profile shows about 770,000 distinct CDR3 sequences, approximately 44% of them singletons. Sequenced: blood. The receptors originated from a girl between 10 and 17 years old with multiple sclerosis.

The V and J genes are TRBV5-1 and TRBJ1-5; D is unclear. The CDR3 length is 10 residues. Per the germline V gene, CDR1 is SGHRS and CDR2 is YFSETQ. V lost 7 bases and J lost 9, with 8 bases in between. In nucleotides, the CDR3 is TGCGCCAGCGCCGTTTGGCCCCAGCATTTT. Amino acid sequence: CASAVWPQHF.

The chain has TRBV6-5 and TRBJ1-2; possible D gene TRBD1, 5 bases. Between the trimmed V and J ends, which lost 5 bases and 4 bases, there was a span of 14 bases. The CDR3 spans 14 residues. From germline, CDR1 is MNHEY and CDR2 SVGAGI. CDR3 DNA sequence: TGTGCCAGCAGTGGACTCGGGACCTCCTATGGCTACACCTTC. This sequence encodes CASSGLGTSYGYTF.

The chain carries TRBV7-8 and TRBJ1-1, with D unclear. The CDR3 is 14 residues long. Germline lookup yields CDR1 SGHVS and CDR2 FQNEAQ. Trimming removed 5 bases from V and 4 bases from J, with 14 bases in between. The CDR3 region has the DNA TGTGCCAGCAGCCCAACAAGGACGGGCACTGAAGCTTTCTTT. Its protein is CASSPTRTGTEAFF.

The genes are TRBV12-5 and TRBJ2-1; 9 nucleotides agree with TRBD2. CDR3 length: 15 residues. J was trimmed by 0 bases and V by 6 bases; bases with no gene match: 3. Germline-derived CDR1 and CDR2 are LGHNT and FRNRAP. The CDR3 loop reads CASGSSGISYNEQFF. For the CDR3, the DNA is TGTGCTAGTGGCTCTAGCGGGATCTCCTACAATGAGCAGTTCTTC.

This clonotype was detected ten times or more. The J gene is TRBJ2-1, the V gene TRBV20-1; 9 bases agree with TRBD2. The CDR3 consists of 13 residues. CDR1 DFQATT and CDR2 SNEGSKA come from the germline V gene (reference sequence). CDR3 protein: CSSRLAGNNEQFF. The CDR3 DNA reads TGCAGCAGTCGGCTAGCGGGGAACAATGAGCAGTTCTTC.

J is TRBJ2-3 and V is TRBV5-1; unclear D gene. The germline V gene encodes CDR1 SGHRS and CDR2 YFSETQ. Trimming stripped 4 bases from V and 0 bases from J, with 12 bases between. CDR3 size: 15 residues. The chain's CDR3 is CASSDPRTSTDTQYF. CDR3 DNA sequence: TGCGCCAGCAGCGACCCTCGTACTAGCACAGATACGCAGTATTTT.

This clonotype was seen a handful of times. The J gene is TRBJ2-3, the V gene TRBV4-1; TRBD2 matches 12 bases. Germline assignment: CDR1 MGHRA and CDR2 YSYEKL. CDR3 length: 17 amino acids. The trim removed 0 bases at V and 2 bases at J, leaving 3 bases unmatched. In nucleotides, the CDR3 is TGCGCCAGCAGCCAAGATTGGACTAGCGGGATCACAGATACGCAGTATTTT. It translates to CASSQDWTSGITDTQYF.

The rearrangement uses TRBV20-1 and TRBJ2-3; D is uncertain. CDR1 is DFQATT and CDR2 is SNEGSKA in the germline V gene (reference sequence). With 3 bases removed from V and 1 base from J, the gap between germline ends came to 8 bases. This CDR3 has 13 residues. CDR3: CSASGQGTDTQYF. CDR3 in DNA: TGCAGTGCTAGTGGGCAGGGCACAGATACGCAGTATTTT.

Note on this clonotype: Its ends do not fully match the called genes, so a read error is possible. The V gene is TRBV12-3 or TRBV12-4, the J gene TRBJ2-7, with TRBD1 matching 10 bases. CDR3 length: 16 residues. The CDR3 sequence: CAGSLDAGQGLYEQYF. The DNA of the CDR3 is TGTGCCGGCAGTTTAGACGCGGGACAGGGGCTCTACGAGCAGTACTTC.

The chain carries TRBV20-1 and TRBJ2-2; 11 bases match TRBD2. Germline-derived CDR1 and CDR2 are DFQATT and SNEGSKA (reference sequence). This CDR3 has 19 residues. Unmatched junction bases numbered 16, after V lost 2 bases and J lost 5 bases. The chain's CDR3 is CSARPGLAVSGVMTGELFF. CDR3 bases: TGCAGTGCTAGACCGGGACTAGCGGTCTCCGGGGTCATGACCGGGGAGCTGTTTTTT.

V usage is TRBV6-2 or TRBV6-3 and J usage is TRBJ2-7; 8 bases agree with TRBD2. The germline gives CDR1 MNHEY, CDR2 SVGEGT. Trimming cost V 6 bases and J 4 bases; bases outside gene matches: 8. The CDR3 runs to 14 residues. The CDR3 sequence is CASRPTGTRYEQYF. The CDR3 DNA follows: TGTGCCAGCAGGCCTACCGGGACTAGATACGAGCAGTACTTC.